A selection of T cell receptor beta chains follows, all from one sample in a study of T cell responses to AZD1222 COVID-19 vaccine. Method: immunoSEQ multiplex PCR; TCRdb's copy keeps in-frame clones and lacks some. The table has about 170,000 clones, about nine tenths seen once. Material: peripheral blood, obtained on day 0 of AZD1222 vaccination. All receptors derive from an adult in good health. CDR3s include the opening cysteine and the closing phenylalanine or tryptophan. The D gene is left open where the match is weak. Rows give clone size only sometimes, using once, few, many, or a class for an expanded clone.

V gene	J gene	clone size	D gene	CDR3 protein	CDR3 DNA
TRBV9	TRBJ2-3	NA	TRBD2	CASSVGLAGGPEDTQYF	TGTGCCAGCAGCGTAGGACTAGCGGGAGGGCCGGAAGATACGCAGTATTTT
TRBV28	TRBJ1-2	once	NA	CASSFLSAGYTF	TGTGCCAGCAGTTTTCTTAGTGCGGGGTACACCTTC
TRBV27	TRBJ1-6	few	NA	CASSPWGGRSYNSPLHF	TGTGCCAGCAGTCCGTGGGGAGGGAGGTCCTATAATTCACCCCTCCACTTT
TRBV27	TRBJ2-4	NA	NA	CASSLTDLAKNIQYF	TGTGCCAGCAGTTTAACAGATCTAGCCAAAAACATTCAGTACTTC
TRBV2	TRBJ2-7	NA	NA	CATRSQGTEQYF	TGTGCCACCAGATCTCAGGGGACCGAGCAGTACTTC
TRBV28	TRBJ2-7	NA	NA	CASTSTPAYEQYF	TGTGCCAGCACCTCGACTCCTGCCTACGAGCAGTACTTC
TRBV29-1	TRBJ1-4	NA	TRBD1	CSVGTAATNEKLFF	TGCAGCGTGGGGACAGCCGCAACTAATGAAAAACTGTTTTTT
TRBV6-5	TRBJ1-2	NA	NA	CASSYSGEPQGYTF	TGTGCCAGCAGTTACTCCGGAGAGCCCCAAGGCTACACCTTC
TRBV5-1	TRBJ2-7	NA	TRBD1	CASSLGAGGYEQYF	TGCGCCAGCAGCCTGGGGGCAGGGGGCTACGAGCAGTACTTC
TRBV10-3	TRBJ2-7	NA	NA	CAISGGNEQYF	TGTGCCATCAGTGGAGGGAACGAGCAGTACTTC
TRBV27	TRBJ1-1	NA	NA	CASGLSGGMNTEAFF	TGTGCCAGCGGGCTGTCGGGGGGTATGAACACTGAAGCTTTCTTT
TRBV6-4	TRBJ2-6	many	NA	CASGGTTGSSGANVLTF	TGTGCCAGCGGGGGAACGACAGGTTCCTCTGGGGCCAACGTCCTGACTTTC
TRBV30	TRBJ2-2	few	NA	CAWSAWDYTGELFF	TGTGCCTGGAGTGCCTGGGACTACACCGGGGAGCTGTTTTTT
TRBV7-2	TRBJ2-7	NA	NA	CASSLAAGALFYEQYF	TGTGCCAGCAGCTTAGCGGCCGGGGCCCTATTCTACGAGCAGTACTTC
TRBV30	TRBJ1-3	NA	NA	CAWSVLGNTIYF	TGTGCCTGGAGCGTGCTAGGAAACACCATATATTTT
TRBV5-4	TRBJ1-2	NA	TRBD1	CASSADRGRLSIYGYTF	TGTGCCAGCAGCGCGGACAGGGGTAGATTATCTATCTATGGCTACACCTTC
TRBV6-5	TRBJ1-4	NA	TRBD1	CASSYGQGEKLFF	TGTGCCAGCAGTTACGGACAGGGGGAAAAACTGTTTTTT
TRBV6-1	TRBJ1-5	NA	NA	CASSVSPGQGHQPQHF	TGTGCCAGCAGTGTATCCCCGGGACAAGGCCATCAGCCCCAGCATTTT
TRBV19	TRBJ2-2	NA	NA	CASSMPQGVGELFF	TGTGCCAGTAGTATGCCCCAAGGGGTCGGGGAGCTGTTTTTT
TRBV18	TRBJ2-2	NA	NA	CASSSQGGGELFF	TGTGCCAGCTCATCGCAGGGTGGCGGGGAGCTGTTTTTT
TRBV20-1	TRBJ1-2	NA	NA	CSARPGYTF	TGCAGTGCTAGACCCGGCTACACCTTC
TRBV30	TRBJ1-6	NA	TRBD1	CAWRQGNSPLHF	TGTGCCTGGCGACAGGGTAATTCACCCCTCCACTTT
TRBV4-1	TRBJ2-7	NA	TRBD1	CASSQEKTGTKDEQYF	TGCGCCAGCAGCCAAGAGAAGACAGGGACCAAGGACGAGCAGTACTTC
TRBV4-1	TRBJ2-1	NA	NA	CASSQPFSRSGAYNEQFF	TGCGCCAGCAGCCAGCCCTTCTCTCGGTCTGGGGCCTACAATGAGCAGTTCTTC
TRBV6-4	TRBJ2-1	NA	NA	CSYLSSYNEQFF	TGTTCCTACCTGAGCTCCTACAATGAGCAGTTCTTC
TRBV11-2	TRBJ2-7	NA	NA	CASSLAGEDYEQYF	TGTGCCAGCAGCTTAGCAGGGGAGGACTACGAGCAGTACTTC
TRBV7-2	TRBJ1-5	NA	NA	CASSLSTASNQPQHF	TGTGCCAGCAGCTTATCGACAGCCAGCAATCAGCCCCAGCATTTT
TRBV6-6	TRBJ2-3	NA	NA	CASSPLIDTQYF	TGTGCCAGCAGCCCCCTAATAGATACGCAGTATTTT
TRBV6-6	TRBJ2-7	NA	TRBD2	CASSPRKVYWREEPHEQYF	TGTGCCAGCAGTCCAAGAAAGGTGTATTGGCGGGAGGAACCCCACGAGCAGTACTTC
TRBV4-1	TRBJ2-7	NA	NA	CASSQVPGLYEQYF	TGCGCCAGCAGCCAAGTCCCGGGGCTGTACGAGCAGTACTTC
TRBV6-5	TRBJ2-5	NA	TRBD2	CASREGLAVETQYF	TGTGCCAGCAGGGAGGGACTAGCGGTAGAGACCCAGTACTTC
TRBV7-9	TRBJ2-6	NA	TRBD1	CASSFDRAGANVLTF	TGTGCCAGCAGCTTCGACAGGGCTGGGGCCAACGTCCTGACTTTC
TRBV5-5	TRBJ1-4	NA	TRBD1	CASSLPTGGYGEKLFF	TGTGCCAGCAGCTTGCCGACAGGGGGTTATGGTGAAAAACTGTTTTTT
TRBV2	TRBJ1-4	NA	TRBD1	CASSQQTGRGEKLFF	TGTGCCAGCAGTCAACAGACAGGGAGGGGTGAAAAACTGTTTTTT
TRBV3-1/TRBV3-2	TRBJ2-1	once	NA	CASSHPLAWDEQFF	TGTGCCAGCAGCCACCCCCTAGCTTGGGATGAGCAGTTCTTC
TRBV4-2	TRBJ2-7	NA	TRBD2	CASSQELAGGPFEQYF	TGTGCCAGCAGCCAAGAACTAGCGGGAGGGCCGTTCGAGCAGTACTTC
TRBV2	TRBJ1-2	NA	TRBD1	CASSGQGVGWGYTF	TGTGCCAGCAGTGGACAGGGAGTGGGGTGGGGCTACACCTTC
TRBV6-1	TRBJ2-7	NA	TRBD1	CASSVAEGQGVYEQYF	TGTGCCAGCAGTGTAGCCGAGGGACAGGGGGTCTACGAGCAGTACTTC